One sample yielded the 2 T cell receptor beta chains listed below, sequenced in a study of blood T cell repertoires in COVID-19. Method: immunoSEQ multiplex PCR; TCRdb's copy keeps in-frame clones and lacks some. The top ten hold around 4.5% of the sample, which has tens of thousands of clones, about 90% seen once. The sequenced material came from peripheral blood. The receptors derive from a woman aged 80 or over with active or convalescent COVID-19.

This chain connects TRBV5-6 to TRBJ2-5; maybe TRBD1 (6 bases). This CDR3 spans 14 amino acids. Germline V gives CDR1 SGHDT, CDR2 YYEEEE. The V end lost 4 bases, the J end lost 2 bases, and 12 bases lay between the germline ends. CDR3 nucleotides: TGTGCCAGCAGCGCCTCAGGGGCTCAAGAGACCCAGTACTTC. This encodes CASSASGAQETQYF.

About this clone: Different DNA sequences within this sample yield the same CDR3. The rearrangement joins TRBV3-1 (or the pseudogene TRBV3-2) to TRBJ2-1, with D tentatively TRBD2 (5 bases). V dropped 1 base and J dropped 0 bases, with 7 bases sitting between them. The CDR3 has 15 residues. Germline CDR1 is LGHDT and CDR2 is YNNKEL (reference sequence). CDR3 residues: CASSQGGSSYNEQFF. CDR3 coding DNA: TGTGCCAGCAGCCAAGGAGGGAGCTCCTACAATGAGCAGTTCTTC.